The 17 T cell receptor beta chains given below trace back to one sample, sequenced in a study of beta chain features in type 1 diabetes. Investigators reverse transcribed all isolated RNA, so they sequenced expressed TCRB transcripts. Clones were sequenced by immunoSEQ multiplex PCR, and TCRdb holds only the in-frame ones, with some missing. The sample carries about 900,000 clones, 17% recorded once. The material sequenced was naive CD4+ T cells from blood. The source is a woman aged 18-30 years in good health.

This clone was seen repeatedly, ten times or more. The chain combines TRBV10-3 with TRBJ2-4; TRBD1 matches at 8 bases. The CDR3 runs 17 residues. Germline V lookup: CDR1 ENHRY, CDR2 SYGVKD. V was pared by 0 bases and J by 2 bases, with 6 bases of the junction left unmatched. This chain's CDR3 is CAISESQGAVSKNIQYF. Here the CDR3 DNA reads TGTGCCATCAGTGAGTCCCAGGGGGCTGTGTCCAAAAACATTCAGTACTTC.

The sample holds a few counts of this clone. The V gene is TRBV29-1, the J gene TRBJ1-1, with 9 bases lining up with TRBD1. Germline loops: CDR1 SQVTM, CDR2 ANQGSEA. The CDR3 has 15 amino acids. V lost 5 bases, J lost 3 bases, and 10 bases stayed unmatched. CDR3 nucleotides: TGCAGCGTTAGGACTACAGGGGGCGGTCACACTGAAGCTTTCTTT. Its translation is CSVRTTGGGHTEAFF.

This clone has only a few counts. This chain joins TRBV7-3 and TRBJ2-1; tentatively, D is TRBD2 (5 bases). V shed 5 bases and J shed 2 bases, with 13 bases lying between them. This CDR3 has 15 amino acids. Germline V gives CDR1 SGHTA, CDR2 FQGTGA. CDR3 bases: TGTGCCAGCAGCGAGCGAGGGCCCGCCTACAATGAGCAGTTCTTC. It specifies CASSERGPAYNEQFF. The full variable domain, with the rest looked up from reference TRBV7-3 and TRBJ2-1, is GAGVSQTPSNKVTEKGKYVELRCDPISGHTALYWYRQSLGQGPEFLIYFQGTGAADDSGLPNDRFFAVRPEGSVSTLKIQRTERGDSAVYLCASSERGPAYNEQFFGPGTRLTVL.

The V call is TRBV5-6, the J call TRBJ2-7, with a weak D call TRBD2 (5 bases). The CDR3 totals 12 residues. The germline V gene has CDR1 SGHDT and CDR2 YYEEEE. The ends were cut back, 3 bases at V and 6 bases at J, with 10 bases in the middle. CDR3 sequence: CASSSGLGEQYF. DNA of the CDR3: TGTGCCAGCAGCTCTGGACTTGGCGAGCAGTACTTC.

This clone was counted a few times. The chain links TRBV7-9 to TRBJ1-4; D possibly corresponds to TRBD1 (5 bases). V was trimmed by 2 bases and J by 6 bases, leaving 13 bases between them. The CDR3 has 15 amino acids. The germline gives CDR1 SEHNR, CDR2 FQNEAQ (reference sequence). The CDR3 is CASSLLGGKDEKLFF. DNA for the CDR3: TGTGCCAGCAGCTTATTGGGGGGAAAGGATGAAAAACTGTTTTTT. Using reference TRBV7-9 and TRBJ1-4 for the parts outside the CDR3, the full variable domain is DTGVSQNPRHKITKRGQNVTFRCDPISEHNRLYWYRQTLGQGPEFLTYFQNEAQLEKSRLLSDRFSAERPKGSFSTLEIQRTEQGDSAMYLCASSLLGGKDEKLFFGSGTQLSVL.

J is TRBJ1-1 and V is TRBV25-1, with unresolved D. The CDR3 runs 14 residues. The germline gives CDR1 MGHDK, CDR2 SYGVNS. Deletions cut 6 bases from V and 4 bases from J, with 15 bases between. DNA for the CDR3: TGTGCCAGCAGGGAAAGTGGGGTCAGCACTGAAGCTTTCTTT. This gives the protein CASRESGVSTEAFF. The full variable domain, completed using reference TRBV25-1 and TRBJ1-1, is EADIYQTPRYLVIGTGKKITLECSQTMGHDKMYWYQQDPGMELHLIHYSYGVNSTEKGDLSSESTVSRIRTEHFPLTLESARPSHTSQYLCASRESGVSTEAFFGQGTRLTVV.

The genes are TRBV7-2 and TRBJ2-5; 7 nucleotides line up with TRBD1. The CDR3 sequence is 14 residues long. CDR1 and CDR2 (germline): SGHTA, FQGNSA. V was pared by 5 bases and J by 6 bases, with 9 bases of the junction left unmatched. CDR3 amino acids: CASSPHRGLKTQYF. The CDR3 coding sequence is TGTGCCAGCAGCCCCCACAGGGGTCTTAAGACCCAGTACTTC.

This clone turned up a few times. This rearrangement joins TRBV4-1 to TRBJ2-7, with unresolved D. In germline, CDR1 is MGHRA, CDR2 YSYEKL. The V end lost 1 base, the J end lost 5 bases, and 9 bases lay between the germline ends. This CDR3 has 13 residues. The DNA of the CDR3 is TGCGCCAGCAGCCAAGGACCGAGAGACGAGCAGTACTTC. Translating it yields CASSQGPRDEQYF.

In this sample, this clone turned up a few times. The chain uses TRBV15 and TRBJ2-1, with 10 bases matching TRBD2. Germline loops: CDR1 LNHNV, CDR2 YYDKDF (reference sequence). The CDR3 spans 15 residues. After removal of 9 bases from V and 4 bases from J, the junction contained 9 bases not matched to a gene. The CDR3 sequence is CATSIGLAEYNEQFF. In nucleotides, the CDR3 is TGTGCCACTTCGATCGGACTAGCGGAATACAATGAGCAGTTCTTC. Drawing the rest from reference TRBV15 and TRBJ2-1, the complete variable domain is DAMVIQNPRYQVTQFGKPVTLSCSQTLNHNVMYWYQQKSSQAPKLLFHYYDKDFNNEADTPDNFQSRRPNTSFCFLDIRSPGLGDTAMYLCATSIGLAEYNEQFFGPGTRLTVL.

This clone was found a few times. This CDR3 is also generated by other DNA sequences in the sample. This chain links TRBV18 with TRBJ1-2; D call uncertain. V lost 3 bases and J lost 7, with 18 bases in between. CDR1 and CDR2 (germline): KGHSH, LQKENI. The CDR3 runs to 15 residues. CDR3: CASSPRSDGQRGYTF. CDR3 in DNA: TGTGCCAGCTCACCCCGCTCGGACGGCCAGCGTGGCTACACCTTC.

In DNA, the CDR3 is TGTGCCAGCAGTGTGGACAGGGGGAATACTGAAGCTTTCTTT. It translates to CASSVDRGNTEAFF. The chain uses TRBV2 and TRBJ1-1; 10 positions agree with TRBD1. V was pared by 4 bases and J by 5 bases, with 4 bases of the junction left unmatched. Germline loops: CDR1 SNHLY, CDR2 FYNNEI. The CDR3 has 14 residues.

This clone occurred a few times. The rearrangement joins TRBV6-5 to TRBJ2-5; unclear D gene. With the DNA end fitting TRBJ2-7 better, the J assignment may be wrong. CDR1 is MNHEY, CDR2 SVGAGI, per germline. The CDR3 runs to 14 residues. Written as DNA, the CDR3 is TGTGCCAGCAGCCGGACGCCGAGCTCCTACGAGCAGTACTTC. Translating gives CASSRTPSSYEQYF.

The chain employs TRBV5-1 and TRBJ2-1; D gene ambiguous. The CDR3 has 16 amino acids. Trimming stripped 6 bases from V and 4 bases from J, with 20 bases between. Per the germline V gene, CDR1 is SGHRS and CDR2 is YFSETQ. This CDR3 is CASTRIPKTSYNEQFF. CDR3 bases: TGCGCCAGCACCCGGATCCCCAAGACGTCGTACAATGAGCAGTTCTTC.

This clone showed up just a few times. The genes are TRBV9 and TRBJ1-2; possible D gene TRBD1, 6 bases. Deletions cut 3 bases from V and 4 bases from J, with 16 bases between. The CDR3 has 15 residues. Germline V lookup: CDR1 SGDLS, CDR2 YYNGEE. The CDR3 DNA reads TGTGCCAGCAGCGCCCTAGCCCAGGGGCTCTATGGCTACACCTTC. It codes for CASSALAQGLYGYTF.

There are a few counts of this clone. The CDR3 bases are TGCGCCAGCAGCCAAGCCCCTAATTCTCACAATGAGCAGTTCTTC. Encoded protein: CASSQAPNSHNEQFF. This rearrangement joins TRBV4-3 to TRBJ2-1, with unresolved D. The V and J ends lost 1 base and 5 bases respectively, with 12 bases between them. In germline, CDR1 is LGHNA, CDR2 YSLEER. CDR3 length equals 15 residues.

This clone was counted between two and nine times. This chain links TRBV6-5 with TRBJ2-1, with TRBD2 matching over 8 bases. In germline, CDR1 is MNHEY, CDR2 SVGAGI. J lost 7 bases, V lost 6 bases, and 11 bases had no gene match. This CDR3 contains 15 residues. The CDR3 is CASSQSGSLVNEQFF. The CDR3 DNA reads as TGTGCCAGCAGCCAAAGCGGGAGTCTTGTGAATGAGCAGTTCTTC.

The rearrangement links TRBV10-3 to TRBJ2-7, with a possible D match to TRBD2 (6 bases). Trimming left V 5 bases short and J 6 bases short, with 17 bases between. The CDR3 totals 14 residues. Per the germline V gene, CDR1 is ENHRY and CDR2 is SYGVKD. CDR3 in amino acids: CAISTSGSGGEQYF. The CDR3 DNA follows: TGTGCCATCAGTACCTCGGGATCCGGGGGCGAGCAGTACTTC.